This T cell receptor (beta chain) was obtained from a study of blood T cell repertoires in COVID-19. Across the study: Acute and convalescent COVID-19 samples came from the United States, Italy and Spain. The cDNA or gDNA used as material had been derived from T cells, B-cell-depleted T cells, or PBMCs.

Repertoires were generated with immunoSEQ multiplex PCR, while TCRdb's copy carries only in-frame clones and drops some. This sample has over 400,000 clones, with roughly 89% found just once. Seattle's cohort entered during active infection and was followed longitudinally. The CDR3 consists of 12 residues. Looked up from germline, CDR1 is SEHNR and CDR2 is FQNEAQ (reference sequence). V was clipped by 0 bases and J by 9 bases, with 6 bases between them. Material: peripheral blood. The V gene is TRBV7-9, the J gene TRBJ1-5; D remains unclear. The clonotype was recovered from a woman between 45 and 65 years old with COVID-19, enrolled during active disease. This chain's CDR3 is CASSLAFGPQHF. CDR3 in DNA: TGTGCCAGCAGCTTAGCTTTCGGGCCCCAGCATTTT.